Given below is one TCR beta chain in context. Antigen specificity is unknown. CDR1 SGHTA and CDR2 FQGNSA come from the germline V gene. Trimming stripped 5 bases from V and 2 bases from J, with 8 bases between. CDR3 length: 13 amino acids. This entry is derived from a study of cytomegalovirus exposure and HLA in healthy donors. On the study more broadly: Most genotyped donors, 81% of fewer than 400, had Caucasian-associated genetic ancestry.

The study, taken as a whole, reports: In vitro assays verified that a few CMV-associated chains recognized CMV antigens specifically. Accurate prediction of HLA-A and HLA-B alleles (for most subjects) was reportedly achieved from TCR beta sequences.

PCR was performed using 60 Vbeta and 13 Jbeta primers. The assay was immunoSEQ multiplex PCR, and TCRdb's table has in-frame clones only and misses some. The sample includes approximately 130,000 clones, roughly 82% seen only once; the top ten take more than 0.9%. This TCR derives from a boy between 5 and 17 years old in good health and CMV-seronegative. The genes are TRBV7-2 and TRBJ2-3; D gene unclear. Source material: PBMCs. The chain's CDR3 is CASSPGYTDTQYF. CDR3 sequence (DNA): TGTGCCAGCAGCCCGGGTTACACAGATACGCAGTATTTT.